This T cell receptor beta chain was documented in a study of blood T cell repertoires in COVID-19 (TCRdb year 2020). Study-wide context: The collaborator samples originated in the United States, Italy and Spain and spanned the acute and convalescent phases of COVID-19. The material from the prospective study consisted of cDNA or gDNA derived from T cells, B-cell-depleted T cells, or PBMCs. A freely available public database, intended as a resource for researchers studying the immune response to SARS-CoV-2, is where the repertoires were released. The sample metadata nearly always contained a de-identified subject ID, COVID-19 status, age in years and sex. Deeply sampled blood TCRbeta repertoires from subjects exposed to, actively infected with, or recovered from COVID-19 were included in the dataset. Where HLA class I and class II types were available, the types were taken from metadata supplied by the sample provider, not from assay-based typing. Samples came from the ongoing ImmuneRACE study (first 160 participants) plus 1,254 subjects from 6 global collaborators. The paper as a whole reports these results and caveats: Clinical and demographic metadata were provided uncurated, with the amount varying by source and participant.

In the prospective study, participants were about 18 to 100 years old, resided in about two dozen geographic areas of the United States, and were enrolled through a virtual design. To assign participants to cohorts, the prospective study relied on clinical history that participants themselves reported in a screening survey and a study questionnaire. For ImmuneRACE Cohort 3, a participant was defined as recovered based on two consecutive negative NP/OP PCR tests, clearance by a healthcare professional, or resolution of symptoms. Each participant in the prospective study had whole blood, serum and a nasopharyngeal or oropharyngeal swab collected by mobile phlebotomists. Participants in the prospective study had the option to provide additional blood draws and questionnaires over a 2-month period. Prospective study blood samples were shipped either frozen or at room temperature before DNA extraction.

Measured from the cysteine to the phenylalanine, the CDR3 is 12 residues long. Only the CDR3 DNA is retained, 36 bases long and in frame from the first base. Sequences SGHNT (CDR1) and YYREEE (CDR2) are obtained from the germline V gene (reference sequence). The trim is 2 bases for V and 8 bases for J, with a gap of 10 bases between the germline ends. The immunoSEQ Assay, a bias-controlled multiplex PCR, was used to amplify TCRbeta CDR3 regions from genomic DNA. The authors processed their data as follows. Nucleated cell counts per sample were estimated from amplification of reference gene primers within the assay. To quantify the absolute abundance of each unique TCRbeta CDR3 rearrangement, sequence reads were collapsed and filtered. For each sample, productive Simpson clonality was calculated as the square root of Simpson's diversity index across productive rearrangements. TCRdb re-hosts the immuneACCESS table, in-frame sequences only. Its copies lack some clones; in the studies checked, an unresolved V gene accounts for under half of them, and the cause for the rest is not known. V, J and clone size are those of that table, while D and trimming were read from the DNA. Recorded for this sample are approximately 160,000 clones; about 90% of them occurred a single time. The ten biggest clones cover roughly 7.3% of the sample.

Comments on this clone: What antigen it recognizes has not been identified. Base qualities were left out, and no much larger clone turns up one base away.

The sample taken for sequencing was PBMCs or T cells enriched from blood (not recorded which). The sequence was obtained from a woman in her forties or fifties who had recovered from COVID-19. The sequence joins TRBV5-4 to TRBJ1-2; no D segment can be confidently identified. The DNA sequence is TGTGCCAGCAGCTTCGGGAATACCGGCTACACCTTC. This yields the protein CASSFGNTGYTF.